The next 6 T cell receptor beta chains were all read from a single sample in a study of T-cell reconstitution after alpha-beta-depleted transplantation in children. Study results and caveats: The study reportedly traced alpha-beta T cells about two months after transplant to several hundred expanded graft clones.

Unique molecular identifiers were built into the TCRbeta library. TCRdb redid the calling of the PCR reads with MiXCR, one entry per CDR3 protein. The sample consists of tens of thousands of distinct CDR3 sequences, 6.4% of them appearing once. These receptors have no identified antigens. Sequences were derived from peripheral blood, sampled 60 days after TCRalphabeta/CD19-depleted stem cell transplant. The origin of the receptors is a child less than two years old who had a stem cell transplant for acute myeloid leukemia, so the T cells may come from the graft donor.

This clonotype was observed many times. The V and J genes are TRBV28 and TRBJ2-1, with D uncertain. The CDR3 loop spans 15 amino acids. The germline gives CDR1 MDHEN, CDR2 SYDVKM. Trimming removed 6 bases at V and 7 bases at J, with 19 bases between. CDR3 loop: CASSLHDPVQNEQFF. DNA for the CDR3: TGTGCCAGCAGCCTACACGACCCAGTTCAAAATGAGCAGTTCTTC.

This clonotype has a count of ten or more. The chain is built from TRBV4-3 and TRBJ2-7, with TRBD2 matching 10 bases. V was clipped by 0 bases and J by 5 bases; unmatched bases: 7. Germline V gene lookup returns CDR1 LGHNA and CDR2 YSLEER. The CDR3 covers 16 residues. CDR3 residues: CASSQDALAGVHEQYF. DNA for the CDR3: TGCGCCAGCAGCCAAGACGCCCTAGCGGGAGTCCACGAGCAGTACTTC.

This clonotype was recorded at least ten times. The chain links TRBV3-1 to TRBJ1-1; possibly TRBD1 for D (5 bases). V was trimmed by 5 bases and J by 1 base, leaving 14 bases between them. This CDR3 has 15 amino acids. The V gene's germline CDR1 is LGHDT and CDR2 YNNKEL (reference sequence). CDR3 bases: TGTGCCAGCAGCTTGATGGGTCAGGGGAACACTGAAGCTTTCTTT. It specifies CASSLMGQGNTEAFF. The whole variable domain, remainder taken from reference TRBV3-1 and TRBJ1-1, is DTAVSQTPKYLVTQMGNDKSIKCEQNLGHDTMYWYKQDSKKFLKIMFSYNNKELIINETVPNRFSPKSPDKAHLNLHINSLELGDSAVYFCASSLMGQGNTEAFFGQGTRLTVV.

This clonotype was found once. One junction end disagrees with the germline gene, perhaps due to a read error. J is TRBJ2-5 and V is TRBV12-3 or TRBV12-4; D assignment may be TRBD1 or TRBD2 (5 bases each). The CDR3 has 18 amino acids. The CDR3 sequence: CTSSLAPSPGPRQETQYF. For the CDR3, the DNA is TGTACCAGCAGTTTAGCGCCCTCTCCGGGACCCCGCCAAGAGACCCAGTACTTC.

This clonotype showed up many times. J is TRBJ1-5 and V is TRBV9; the D is unclear. Per the germline V gene, CDR1 is SGDLS and CDR2 is YYNGEE. This CDR3 is built from 14 residues. V was shortened by 2 bases and J by 3 bases, with 9 bases between the two germline ends. The CDR3 DNA is TGTGCCAGCAGCGTTTCCAGCGTCAATCAGCCCCAGCATTTT. It is translated as CASSVSSVNQPQHF.

This clonotype has at least ten counts. The rearrangement joins TRBV6-2 or TRBV6-3 to TRBJ2-1, with a possible D match to TRBD2 (5 bases). In germline, CDR1 is MNHEY, CDR2 SVGEGT. Between the trimmed V and J ends, which lost 2 bases and 6 bases, there was a span of 20 bases. This CDR3 is 17 amino acids long. The CDR3: CASSYPTGRGFVNEQFF. In DNA form, the CDR3 reads TGTGCCAGCAGTTACCCGACGGGCCGGGGTTTCGTCAATGAGCAGTTCTTC.